This T cell receptor (beta chain) stems from a study of breast tumors, draining lymph nodes, adjacent tissues (dated by TCRdb to 2016 to 2017). General notes on the study: In breast cancer patients, the study compared the TCR beta repertoires of tumor, adjacent nontumor tissue and axillary lymph nodes. In human breast cancer, the study set out to evaluate how tumor, surrounding tissue and draining lymph node repertoires relate to one another and whether T cells may move between these sites.

Lymph node samples came from the axillary draining lymph nodes of breast cancer patients. What the work shows at the level of the full study, not this receptor alone: The conclusion that tumor T cells originate in lymph nodes was presented as consistent with a hypothesis rather than as directly demonstrated. The similarity between tumor and nontumor tissue repertoires was significantly greater in luminal-like breast cancer than in basal-like breast cancer. Tumor T-cell repertoires showed less diversity than lymph node repertoires and more diversity than nontumor tissue repertoires, and tumor T-cell repertoires showed preferential V and J gene usage. A scenario in which most tumor T cells derive from the lymph node and then expand within tumor tissue was judged to be consistent with the data.

Sequencing used an Illumina HiSeq 2000. TCR beta chain libraries were generated by multiplex PCR amplification. The amplified TCR beta chain products were analyzed by high-throughput sequencing. The public reads were run again by TCRdb, first through fastp at Q25 and then through MiXCR, and only productive beta chains were kept. Rows merge per CDR3 protein into single entries with the most common DNA and genes. This sample comprises approximately 88,000 distinct CDR3 sequences, roughly 29% of them detected only once. Over 8% of the sample is held by the ten biggest clonotypes. Its CDR3 holds 16 amino acids, cysteine through phenylalanine. Kept here is only the CDR3 DNA, which spans 48 bases and is read in frame from base 1. The germline V gene specifies SGHTA as CDR1 and FQGNSA as CDR2. As concerns this clonotype: This receptor's antigen is unknown. A junction end diverges from the germline sequence, so it may reflect a read error.

The source is a female donor with breast cancer. Some clones in this sample may be carry-over from other donors' samples. Recombination connected TRBV7-2 to TRBJ1-3, with a weak D call of TRBD1 (5 bases match). Material for sequencing was axillary lymph node tissue. The bases read TGTGCCAGCAGCTTGTCACGGACAAGCTCTGGAAACACCCTATATTTT. This translates into CASSLSRTSSGNTLYF.